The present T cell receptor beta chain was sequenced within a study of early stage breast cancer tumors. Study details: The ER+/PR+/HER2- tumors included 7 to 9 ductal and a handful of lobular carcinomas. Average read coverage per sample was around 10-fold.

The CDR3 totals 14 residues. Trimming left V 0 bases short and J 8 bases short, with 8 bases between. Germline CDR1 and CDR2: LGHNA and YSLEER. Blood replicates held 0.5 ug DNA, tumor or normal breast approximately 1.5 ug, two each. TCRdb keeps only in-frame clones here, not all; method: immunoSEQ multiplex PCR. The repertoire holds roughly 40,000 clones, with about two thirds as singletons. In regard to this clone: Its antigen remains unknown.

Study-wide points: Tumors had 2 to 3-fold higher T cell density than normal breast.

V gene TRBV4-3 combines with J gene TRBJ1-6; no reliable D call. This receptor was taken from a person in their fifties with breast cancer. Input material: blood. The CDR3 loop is CASSQDLGDSPLHF. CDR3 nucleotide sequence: TGCGCCAGCAGCCAAGATCTAGGTGATTCACCCCTCCACTTT.